The source of this T cell receptor (beta chain) is a study of blood T cells in healthy people across ages. In the case of this clonotype: No antigen is known for it.

A J-beta primer mix and a sample-barcoded 5' primer were used in a second PCR of roughly 6 to 11 cycles. TCRdb itself ran the 5' RACE reads through MiXCR, one entry per CDR3 protein. The sample includes over 1.5 million distinct CDR3 sequences, around half of them seen just once. Study observations and caveats: Diversity of TCR beta correlated strongly with naive T cell percentage.

The sample consisted of blood. The sequence derives from a woman aged 40 to 50 in good health.

The CDR3 spells CASSQRGWYPETQYF. For the CDR3, the DNA is TGTGCCAGCAGCCAAAGGGGATGGTATCCAGAGACCCAGTACTTC. The V call is TRBV3-1, the J call TRBJ2-5, with D possibly matching TRBD1 (5 bases). V dropped 2 bases and J dropped 4 bases, with 14 bases sitting between them. Per the germline V gene, CDR1 is LGHDT and CDR2 is YNNKEL (reference sequence). The CDR3 is made up of 15 amino acids.